The clone carrying this T cell receptor beta chain has only a few counts. Its antigen is as yet unknown. The data originate from a study of T cells in Graves' hyperthyroidism and ophthalmopathy. Ophthalmopathy patients showed a Clinical Activity Score of at least 3, NOSPECS grade of at least 4 and duration under 3 months. The PBMCs studied were ones that came from about 10 ml fresh peripheral blood. Amplified regions were TCR beta CDR3 sequences from RNA transcripts. The HTBI primer set drove a first-round RT-PCR of the TCR CDR3. TCRdb itself ran the multiplex PCR reads through MiXCR, one entry per CDR3 protein. Found here are about 410,000 distinct CDR3 sequences, approximately 14% of them singletons; the top ten hold around a fifth. General study findings and limits: Expanded thyroid clonotypes (above 0.001) were mostly also found in blood.

V dropped 0 bases and J dropped 9; count of bases not matched to a gene: 8. CDR1 SGHTA and CDR2 FQGTGA come from the germline V gene. There are 16 residues in the CDR3. The chain recombines TRBV7-3 with TRBJ2-1; 10 bases are a match to TRBD1. This TCR was recovered from a woman younger than 45 with Graves' ophthalmopathy. The sample comprised blood. This CDR3 is CASSLTGGTGVSEQFF. In DNA form, the CDR3 reads TGTGCCAGCAGCTTAACAGGCGGGACAGGGGTTTCTGAGCAGTTCTTC.